These 9 T cell receptor beta chains came from one sample sequenced in a study of PD-1 blockade in classical Hodgkin lymphoma. Profiling relied on immunoSEQ multiplex PCR, and the TCRdb table lists in-frame clones only, not all of them. The repertoire holds around 35,000 clones, with roughly 88% as singletons. Every one of the patients relapsed after autologous stem cell transplantation (brentuximab vedotin exposure was variable). The source material was peripheral blood mononuclear cells (PBMCs), sampled before the second cycle of nivolumab. These receptors were obtained from a human donor with classical Hodgkin lymphoma.

This clone has only a few counts. The chain is built from TRBV27 and TRBJ2-6, with no clear D. The CDR3 extends over 15 amino acids. Trimming pared 3 bases from V and 0 bases from J, leaving 6 bases between. CDR1 MNHEY and CDR2 SMNVEV come from the germline V gene (reference sequence). The CDR3 region has the DNA TGTGCCAGCAGTTTCCAGACCTCTGGGGCCAACGTCCTGACTTTC. Its translation: CASSFQTSGANVLTF.

The V gene is TRBV4-1, the J gene TRBJ2-7; 7 nucleotides agree with TRBD1. This CDR3 region has 15 residues. V gave up 1 base and J gave up 4 bases; unmatched junction bases: 7. The germline V gene has CDR1 MGHRA and CDR2 YSYEKL. CDR3 loop: CASSQVGQSGYEQYF. For the CDR3, the DNA is TGCGCCAGCAGCCAAGTGGGACAGTCAGGGTACGAGCAGTACTTC.

The gene calls are TRBV6-6 and TRBJ1-5; 9 bases map to TRBD1. V shed 6 bases and J 6 bases; nucleotides not matched to a gene: 9. Germline-derived CDR1 and CDR2 are MNHNY and SVGAGI (reference sequence). This CDR3 region has 15 residues. CDR3 DNA: TGTGCCAGCAGACCTCGCACAGGGGGCGGTCAGCCCCAGCATTTT. It is translated as CASRPRTGGGQPQHF.

The chain joins TRBV5-1 to TRBJ2-7, with TRBD2 matching over 14 bases. The CDR3 runs to 13 residues. With V trimmed by 9 bases and J by 7 bases, 6 bases remained unmatched. Germline CDR1 and CDR2: SGHRS and YFSETQ. This CDR3 is CATGTSGRDEQYF. The CDR3 region has the DNA TGCGCCACCGGGACTAGCGGGAGAGATGAGCAGTACTTC.

This chain joins TRBV27 and TRBJ2-3, with D perhaps TRBD1 or TRBD2 (5 bases each). The V gene lost 2 bases and the J gene lost 4 bases, with 16 bases spanning the gap. The CDR3 length is 16 residues. The germline CDR1 and CDR2 sequences are MNHEY and SMNVEV (reference sequence). Here the CDR3 DNA reads TGTGCCAGCAGTTTACTACGACAGAGCGGCGCAGATACGCAGTATTTT. The encoded protein is CASSLLRQSGADTQYF.

V is TRBV27 and J is TRBJ2-3, with 9 bases lining up with TRBD1. The junction had 8 bases not matched to a gene; V was cut back by 2 bases and J by 5 bases. There are 16 residues in the CDR3. Germline CDR1 MNHEY, CDR2 SMNVEV (reference sequence). The CDR3 nucleotides read TGTGCCAGCAGTTTAAGGGGGGACAGGGAGGTAGATACGCAGTATTTT. This gives the protein CASSLRGDREVDTQYF.

This clone was observed a single time. The chain is built from TRBV12-5 and TRBJ2-5; tentative D call: TRBD2 (6 bases). This CDR3 spans 15 amino acids. Germline CDR1 and CDR2: LGHNT and FRNRAP. With 4 bases removed from V and 2 bases from J, the gap between germline ends came to 14 bases. The CDR3 spells CASGSGTLEQETQYF. CDR3 DNA: TGTGCTAGTGGTTCCGGGACTTTGGAGCAAGAGACCCAGTACTTC. The full variable domain, its missing parts supplied by reference TRBV12-5 and TRBJ2-5, is DARVTQTPRHKVTEMGQEVTMRCQPILGHNTVFWYRQTMMQGLELLAYFRNRAPLDDSGMPKDRFSAEMPDATLATLKIQPSEPRDSAVYFCASGSGTLEQETQYFGPGTRLLVL.

The chain is built from TRBV2 and TRBJ2-7; D is unresolved. The V and J ends lost 8 bases and 6 bases respectively, with 17 bases between them. This CDR3 contains 13 residues. The germline V gene encodes CDR1 SNHLY and CDR2 FYNNEI. The CDR3 region is CASSSGSGLEQYF. In DNA, the CDR3 is TGTGCCAGCTCCTCCGGGTCCGGCCTCGAGCAGTACTTC.

The chain employs TRBV9 and TRBJ2-3; D uncertain. V shed 2 bases and J shed 3 bases, with 10 bases lying between them. The CDR3 contains 14 residues. Germline V lookup: CDR1 SGDLS, CDR2 YYNGEE. CDR3 in amino acids: CASSVVGFTDTQYF. Here the CDR3 DNA reads TGTGCCAGCAGCGTGGTGGGCTTTACAGATACGCAGTATTTT.